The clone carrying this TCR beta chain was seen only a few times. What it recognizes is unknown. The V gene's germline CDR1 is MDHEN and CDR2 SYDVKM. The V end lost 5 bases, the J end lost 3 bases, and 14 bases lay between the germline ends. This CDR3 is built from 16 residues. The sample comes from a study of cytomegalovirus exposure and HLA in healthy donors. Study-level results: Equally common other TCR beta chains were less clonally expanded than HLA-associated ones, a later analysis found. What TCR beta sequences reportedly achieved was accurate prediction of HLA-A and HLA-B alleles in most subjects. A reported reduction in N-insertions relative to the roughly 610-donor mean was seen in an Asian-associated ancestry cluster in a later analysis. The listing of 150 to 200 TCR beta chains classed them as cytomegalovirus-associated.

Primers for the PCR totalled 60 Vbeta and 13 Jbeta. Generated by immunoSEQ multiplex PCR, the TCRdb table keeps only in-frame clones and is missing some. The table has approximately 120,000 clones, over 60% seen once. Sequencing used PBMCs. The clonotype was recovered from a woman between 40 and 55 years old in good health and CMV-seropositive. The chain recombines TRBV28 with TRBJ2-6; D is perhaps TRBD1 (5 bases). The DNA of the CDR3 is TGTGCCAGCAGTGGCGTCAGGGCTCGTGGGGCCAACGTCCTGACTTTC. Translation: CASSGVRARGANVLTF. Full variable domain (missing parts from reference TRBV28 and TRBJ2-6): DVKVTQSSRYLVKRTGEKVFLECVQDMDHENMFWYRQDPGLGLRLIYFSYDVKMKEKGDIPEGYSVSREKKERFSLILESASTNQTSMYLCASSGVRARGANVLTFGAGSRLTVL.